These 4 T cell receptor beta chains were sequenced from one sample in a study of T cell responses to AZD1222 COVID-19 vaccine. TCRdb keeps only in-frame clones here, not all; method: immunoSEQ multiplex PCR. This table has about 79,000 clones, 70% to 90% appearing once. Sequenced material: peripheral blood, taken on day 0 of AZD1222 vaccination. These receptor sequences come from an adult in good health.

This clone was recorded once. This chain links TRBV18 with TRBJ2-2; 8 bases map to TRBD1. CDR3 length: 16 residues. Germline lookup yields CDR1 KGHSH and CDR2 LQKENI. J lost 0 bases, V lost 6 bases, and 6 bases had no gene match. Here the CDR3 reads CASSVAGGTNTGELFF. The CDR3 nucleotides are TGTGCCAGCTCGGTGGCAGGGGGCACGAACACCGGGGAGCTGTTTTTT. The complete variable domain, with remaining parts taken from reference TRBV18 and TRBJ2-2, reads NAGVMQNPRHLVRRRGQEARLRCSPMKGHSHVYWYRQLPEEGLKFMVYLQKENIIDESGMPKERFSAEFPKEGPSILRIQQVVRGDSAAYFCASSVAGGTNTGELFFGEGSRLTVL.

The chain recombines TRBV3-1 (or the pseudogene TRBV3-2) with TRBJ1-6; no firm D call. The germline V and J ends were trimmed by 6 bases and 10 bases, with 10 bases remaining between them. This CDR3 comprises 12 residues. Germline V gene sequence: CDR1 LGHDT, CDR2 YNNKEL (reference sequence). CDR3: CASSQAVSPLHF. As DNA, the CDR3 is TGTGCCAGCAGTCAGGCAGTATCACCCCTCCACTTT.

In DNA, the CDR3 is TGTGCCAGTAGTCGAGACAAGCGGGGAAATGAAAAACTGTTTTTT. Translation: CASSRDKRGNEKLFF. The chain couples TRBV19 to TRBJ1-4, with D uncertain. Germline loops: CDR1 LNHDA, CDR2 SQIVND (reference sequence). This CDR3 is built from 15 residues. Trimming removed 5 bases from V and 5 bases from J, with 15 bases in between.

This chain joins TRBV3-1 (or the pseudogene TRBV3-2) and TRBJ2-5; possibly TRBD1 or TRBD2 for D (6 bases each). CDR1 is LGHDT, CDR2 YNNKEL, per germline (reference sequence). The V end was cut by 1 base, the J end by 5 bases, with 17 bases between. The CDR3 covers 16 residues. This CDR3 is CASSQATGRFGETQYF. CDR3 sequence (DNA): TGTGCCAGCAGCCAAGCCACAGGGAGGTTCGGGGAGACCCAGTACTTC.